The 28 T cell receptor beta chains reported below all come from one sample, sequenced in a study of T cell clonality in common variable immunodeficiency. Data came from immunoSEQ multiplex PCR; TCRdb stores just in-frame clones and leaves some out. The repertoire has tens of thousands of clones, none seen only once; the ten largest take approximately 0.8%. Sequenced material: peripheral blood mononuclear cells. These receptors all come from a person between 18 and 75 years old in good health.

CDR3 DNA (partial): TGTGCCAGCAGCTTAGCAGCCGGGACACACAATGAG. Translating it yields CASSLAAGTHNE. The full CDR3 is CASSLAAGTHNEQFF. The chain recombines TRBV7-2 with TRBJ2-1, with D maybe TRBD1 (6 bases). The read terminates 3 residues before the CDR3 end, so the remaining end is supplied by the germline J gene. The germline gives CDR1 SGHTA, CDR2 FQGNSA. The CDR3 consists of 15 residues. Trimming left V 0 bases short and J 5 bases short, with 11 bases between.

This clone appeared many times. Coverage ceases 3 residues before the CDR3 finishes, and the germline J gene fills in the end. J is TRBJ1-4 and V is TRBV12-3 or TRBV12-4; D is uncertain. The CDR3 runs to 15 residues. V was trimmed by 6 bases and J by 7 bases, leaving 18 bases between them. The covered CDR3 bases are TGTGCCAGCAGCCCTGACCAAGAGGAGGGTGAAAAA. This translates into CASSPDQEEGEK. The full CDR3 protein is CASSPDQEEGEKLFF.

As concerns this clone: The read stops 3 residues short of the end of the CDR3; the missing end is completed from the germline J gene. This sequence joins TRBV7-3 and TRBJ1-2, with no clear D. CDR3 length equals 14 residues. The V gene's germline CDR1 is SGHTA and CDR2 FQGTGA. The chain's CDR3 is CASSPTPSSYDYTF. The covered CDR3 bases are TGTGCCAGCAGCCCCACGCCGAGCTCCTACGAC.

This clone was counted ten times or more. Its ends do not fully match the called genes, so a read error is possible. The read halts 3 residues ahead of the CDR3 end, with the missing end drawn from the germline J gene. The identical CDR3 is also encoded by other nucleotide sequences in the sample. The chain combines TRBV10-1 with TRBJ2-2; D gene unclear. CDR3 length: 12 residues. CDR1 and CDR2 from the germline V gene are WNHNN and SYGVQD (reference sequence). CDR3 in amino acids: CASSKDTGELFF. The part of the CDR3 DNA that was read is TGTGCCAGCTCCAAGGACACCGGGGAG.

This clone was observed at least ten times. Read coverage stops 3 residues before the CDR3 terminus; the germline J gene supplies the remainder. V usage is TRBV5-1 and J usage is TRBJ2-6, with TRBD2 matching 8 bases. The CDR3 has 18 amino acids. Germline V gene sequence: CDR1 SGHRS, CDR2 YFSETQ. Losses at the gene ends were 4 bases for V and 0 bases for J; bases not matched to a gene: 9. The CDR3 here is CASSEPSGPLSGANVLTF. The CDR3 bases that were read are TGCGCCAGCAGCGAACCTAGCGGGCCTCTCTCTGGGGCCAACGTC. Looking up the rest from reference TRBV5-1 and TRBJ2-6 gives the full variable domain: KAGVTQTPRYLIKTRGQQVTLSCSPISGHRSVSWYQQTPGQGLQFLFEYFSETQRNKGNFPGRFSGRQFSNSRSEMNVSTLELGDSALYLCASSEPSGPLSGANVLTFGAGSRLTVL.

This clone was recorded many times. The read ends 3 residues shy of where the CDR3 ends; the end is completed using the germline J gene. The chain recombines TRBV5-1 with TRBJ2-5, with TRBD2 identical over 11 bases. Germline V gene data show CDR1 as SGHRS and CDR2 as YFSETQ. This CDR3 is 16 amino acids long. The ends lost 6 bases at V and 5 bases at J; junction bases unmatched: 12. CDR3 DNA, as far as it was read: TGCGCCAGCACCATAGGTGCTAGCGGGAGGAGGGAGACC. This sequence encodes CASTIGASGRRET. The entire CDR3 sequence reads CASTIGASGRRETQYF.

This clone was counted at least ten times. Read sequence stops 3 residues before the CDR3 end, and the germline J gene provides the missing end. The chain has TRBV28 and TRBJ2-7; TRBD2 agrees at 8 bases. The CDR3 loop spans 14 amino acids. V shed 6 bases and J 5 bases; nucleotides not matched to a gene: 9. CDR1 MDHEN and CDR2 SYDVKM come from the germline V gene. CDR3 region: CASRQPGTRNEQYF. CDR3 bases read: TGTGCCAGCAGACAACCCGGGACTAGAAACGAG.

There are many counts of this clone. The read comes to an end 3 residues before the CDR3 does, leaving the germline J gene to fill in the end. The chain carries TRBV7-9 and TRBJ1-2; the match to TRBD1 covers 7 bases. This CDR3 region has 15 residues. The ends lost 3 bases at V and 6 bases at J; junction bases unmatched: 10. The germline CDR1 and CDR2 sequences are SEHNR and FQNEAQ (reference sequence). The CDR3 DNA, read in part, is TGTGCCAGCAGCTTGGGGACAGCCCCACGGGATGGC. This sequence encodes CASSLGTAPRDG. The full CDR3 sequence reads CASSLGTAPRDGYTF.

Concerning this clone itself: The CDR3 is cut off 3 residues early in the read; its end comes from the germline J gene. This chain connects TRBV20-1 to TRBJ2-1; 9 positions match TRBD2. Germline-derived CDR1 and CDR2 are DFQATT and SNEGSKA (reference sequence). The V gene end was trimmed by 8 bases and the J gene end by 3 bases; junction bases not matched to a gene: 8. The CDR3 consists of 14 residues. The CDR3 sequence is CSSTGTSLYNEQFF. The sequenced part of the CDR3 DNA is TGCAGTTCCACCGGGACTAGCCTCTACAATGAG.

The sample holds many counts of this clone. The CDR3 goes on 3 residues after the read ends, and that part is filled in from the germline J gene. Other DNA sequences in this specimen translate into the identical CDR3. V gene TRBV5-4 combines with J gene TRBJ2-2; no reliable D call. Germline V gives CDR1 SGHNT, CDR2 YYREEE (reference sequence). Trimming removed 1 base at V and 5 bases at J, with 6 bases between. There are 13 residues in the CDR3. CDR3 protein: CASSLISTGELFF. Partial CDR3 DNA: TGTGCCAGCAGCTTGATCTCTACCGGGGAG.

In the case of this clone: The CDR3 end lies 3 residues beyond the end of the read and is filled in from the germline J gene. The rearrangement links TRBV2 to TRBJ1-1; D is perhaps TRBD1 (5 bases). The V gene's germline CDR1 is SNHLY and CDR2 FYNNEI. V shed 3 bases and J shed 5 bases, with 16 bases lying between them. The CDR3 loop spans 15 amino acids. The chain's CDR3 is CASSEVVGVPTEAFF. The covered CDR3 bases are TGTGCCAGCAGTGAGGTTGTAGGGGTTCCGACTGAA.

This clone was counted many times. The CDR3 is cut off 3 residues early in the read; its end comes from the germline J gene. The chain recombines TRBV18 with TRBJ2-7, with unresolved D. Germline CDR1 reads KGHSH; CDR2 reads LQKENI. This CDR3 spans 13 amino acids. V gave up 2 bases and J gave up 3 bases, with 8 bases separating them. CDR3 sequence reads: CASSPGPRYEQYF. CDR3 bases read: TGTGCCAGCTCACCAGGGCCTCGCTACGAG. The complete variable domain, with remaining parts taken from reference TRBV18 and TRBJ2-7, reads NAGVMQNPRHLVRRRGQEARLRCSPMKGHSHVYWYRQLPEEGLKFMVYLQKENIIDESGMPKERFSAEFPKEGPSILRIQQVVRGDSAAYFCASSPGPRYEQYFGPGTRLTVT.

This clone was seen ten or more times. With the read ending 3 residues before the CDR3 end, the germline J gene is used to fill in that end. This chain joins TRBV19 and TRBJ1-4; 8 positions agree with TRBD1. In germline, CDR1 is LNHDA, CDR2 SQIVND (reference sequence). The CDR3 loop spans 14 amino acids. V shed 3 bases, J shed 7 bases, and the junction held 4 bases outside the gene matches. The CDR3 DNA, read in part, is TGTGCCAGTAGTATCGGAACAGGGGGTGAAAAA. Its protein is CASSIGTGGEK. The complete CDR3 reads CASSIGTGGEKLFF.

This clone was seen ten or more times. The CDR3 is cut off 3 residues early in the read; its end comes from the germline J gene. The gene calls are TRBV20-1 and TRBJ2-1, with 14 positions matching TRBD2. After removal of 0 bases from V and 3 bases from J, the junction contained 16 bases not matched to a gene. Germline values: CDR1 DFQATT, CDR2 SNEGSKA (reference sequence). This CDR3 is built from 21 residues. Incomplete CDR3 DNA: TGCAGTGCTAGAGATCAAAGACTAGCGGGAGGGCCGACCCTACGCTACAATGAG. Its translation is CSARDQRLAGGPTLRYNE. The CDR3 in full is CSARDQRLAGGPTLRYNEQFF.

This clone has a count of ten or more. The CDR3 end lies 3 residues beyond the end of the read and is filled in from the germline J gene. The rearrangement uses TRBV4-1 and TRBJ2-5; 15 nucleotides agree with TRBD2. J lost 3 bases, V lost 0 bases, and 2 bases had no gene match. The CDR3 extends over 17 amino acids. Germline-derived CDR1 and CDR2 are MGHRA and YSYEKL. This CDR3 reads CASSQERTSGREETQYF. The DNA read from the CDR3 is TGCGCCAGCAGCCAAGAGAGGACTAGCGGGAGGGAAGAGACC.

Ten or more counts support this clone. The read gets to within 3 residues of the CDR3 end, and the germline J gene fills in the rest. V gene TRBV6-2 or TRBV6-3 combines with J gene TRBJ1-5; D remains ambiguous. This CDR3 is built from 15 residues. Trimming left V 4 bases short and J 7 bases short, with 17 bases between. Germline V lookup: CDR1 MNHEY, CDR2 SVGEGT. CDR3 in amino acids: CASSFFAGGKQPQHF. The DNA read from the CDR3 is TGTGCCAGCAGTTTCTTTGCAGGAGGAAAGCAGCCC.

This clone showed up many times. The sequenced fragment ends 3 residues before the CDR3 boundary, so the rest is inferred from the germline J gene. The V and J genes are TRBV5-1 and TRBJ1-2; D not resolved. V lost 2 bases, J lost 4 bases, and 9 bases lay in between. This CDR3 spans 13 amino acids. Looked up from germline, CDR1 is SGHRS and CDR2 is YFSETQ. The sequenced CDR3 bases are TGCGCCAGCAGCTTCGGGGAATCCTATGGC. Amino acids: CASSFGESYG. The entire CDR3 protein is CASSFGESYGYTF.

The CDR3 protein is CSAIIPRLFNEQFF. The DNA read from the CDR3 is TGCAGTGCTATAATCCCGCGCCTTTTCAATGAG. The rearrangement uses TRBV20-1 and TRBJ2-1, with D unresolved. From the germline J gene comes the end of the CDR3, since the read stops 3 residues before it. V lost 4 bases and J lost 6, with 16 bases in between. CDR1 and CDR2 (germline): DFQATT, SNEGSKA (reference sequence). The CDR3 has 14 residues.

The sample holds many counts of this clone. CDR3 DNA, as far as it was read: TGCGCCAGCAGCCGAGTGAGACAGGGCCCCTCGGATGAG. It encodes CASSRVRQGPSDE. The whole CDR3 protein is CASSRVRQGPSDEQFF. The V and J genes are TRBV5-1 and TRBJ2-1, with 7 bases matching TRBD1. Read coverage stops 3 residues before the CDR3 terminus; the germline J gene supplies the remainder. This CDR3 has 16 amino acids. Germline CDR1 is SGHRS and CDR2 is YFSETQ. Trimming cost V 4 bases and J 8 bases; bases outside gene matches: 15.

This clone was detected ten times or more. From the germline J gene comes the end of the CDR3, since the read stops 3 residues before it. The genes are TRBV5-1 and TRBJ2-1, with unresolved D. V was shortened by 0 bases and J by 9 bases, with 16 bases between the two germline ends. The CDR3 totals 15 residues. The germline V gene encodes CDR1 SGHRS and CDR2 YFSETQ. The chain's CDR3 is CASSLGTHPYGEQFF. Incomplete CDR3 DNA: TGCGCCAGCAGCTTGGGTACTCACCCGTATGGTGAG.

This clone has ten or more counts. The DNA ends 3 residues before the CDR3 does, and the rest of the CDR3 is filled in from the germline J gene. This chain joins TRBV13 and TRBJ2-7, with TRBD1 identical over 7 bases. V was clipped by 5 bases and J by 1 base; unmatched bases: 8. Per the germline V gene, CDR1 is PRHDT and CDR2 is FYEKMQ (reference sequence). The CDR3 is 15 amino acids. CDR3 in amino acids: CASSHRGQTSYEQYF. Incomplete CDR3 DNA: TGTGCCAGCAGCCATAGGGGACAGACGTCCTACGAG.

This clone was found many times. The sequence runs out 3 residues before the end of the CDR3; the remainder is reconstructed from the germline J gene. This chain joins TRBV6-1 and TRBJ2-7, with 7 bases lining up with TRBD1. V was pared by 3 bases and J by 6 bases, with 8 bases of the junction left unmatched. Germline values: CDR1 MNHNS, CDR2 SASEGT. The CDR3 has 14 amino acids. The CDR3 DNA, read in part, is TGTGCCAGCAGTGACAGAGGGACAGTAGGCGAG. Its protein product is CASSDRGTVGE. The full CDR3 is CASSDRGTVGEQYF.

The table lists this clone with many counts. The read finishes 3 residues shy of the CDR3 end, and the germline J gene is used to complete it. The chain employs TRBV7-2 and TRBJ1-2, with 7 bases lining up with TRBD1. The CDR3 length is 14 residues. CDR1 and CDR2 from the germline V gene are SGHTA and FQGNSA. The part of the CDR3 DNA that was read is TGTGCCAGCAGCTTAGCCGGGACAGCGAGCGAC. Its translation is CASSLAGTASD. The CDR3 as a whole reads CASSLAGTASDYTF.

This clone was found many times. The DNA read from the CDR3 is TGTGCCAGTAGCCAACCGGGACAGATTTACGAG. Residues: CASSQPGQIYE. The entire CDR3 protein is CASSQPGQIYEQYF. V gene TRBV19 combines with J gene TRBJ2-7, with TRBD1 matching over 7 bases. With the read ending 3 residues before the CDR3 end, the germline J gene is used to fill in that end. J gave up 4 bases and V 6 bases, and 9 bases lay outside the gene matches. Germline V lookup: CDR1 LNHDA, CDR2 SQIVND (reference sequence). The length of the CDR3 is 14 residues.

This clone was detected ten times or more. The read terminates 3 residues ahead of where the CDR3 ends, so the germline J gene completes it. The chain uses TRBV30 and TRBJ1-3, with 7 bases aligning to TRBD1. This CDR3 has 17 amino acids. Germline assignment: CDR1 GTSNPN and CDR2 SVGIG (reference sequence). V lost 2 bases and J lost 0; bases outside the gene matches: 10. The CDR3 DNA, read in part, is TGTGCCTGGAGTCAACCATCAGGGGACAGCTCTGGAAACACC. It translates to CAWSQPSGDSSGNT. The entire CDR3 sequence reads CAWSQPSGDSSGNTIYF. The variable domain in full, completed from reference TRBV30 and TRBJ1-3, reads SQTIHQWPATLVQPVGSPLSLECTVEGTSNPNLYWYRQAAGRGLQLLFYSVGIGQISSEVPQNLSASRPQDRQFILSSKKLLLSDSGFYLCAWSQPSGDSSGNTIYFGEGSWLTVV.

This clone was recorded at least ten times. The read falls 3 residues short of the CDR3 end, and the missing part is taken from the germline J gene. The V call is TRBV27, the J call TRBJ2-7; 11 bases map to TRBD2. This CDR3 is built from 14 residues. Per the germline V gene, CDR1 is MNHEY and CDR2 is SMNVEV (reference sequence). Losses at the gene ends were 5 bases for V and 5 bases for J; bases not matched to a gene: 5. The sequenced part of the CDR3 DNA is TGTGCCAGCAGTCCCGGACTAGCGGGCCACGAG. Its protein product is CASSPGLAGHE. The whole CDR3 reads CASSPGLAGHEQYF.

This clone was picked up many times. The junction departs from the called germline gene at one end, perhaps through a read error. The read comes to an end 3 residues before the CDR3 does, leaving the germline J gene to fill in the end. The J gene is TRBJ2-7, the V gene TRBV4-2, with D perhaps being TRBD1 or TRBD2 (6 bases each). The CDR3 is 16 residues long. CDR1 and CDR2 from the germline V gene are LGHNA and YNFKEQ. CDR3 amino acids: CASSQDRRDIFYEQYF. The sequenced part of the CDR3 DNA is TGCGCCAGCAGCCAAGATCGGCGGGACATTTTCTACGAG.

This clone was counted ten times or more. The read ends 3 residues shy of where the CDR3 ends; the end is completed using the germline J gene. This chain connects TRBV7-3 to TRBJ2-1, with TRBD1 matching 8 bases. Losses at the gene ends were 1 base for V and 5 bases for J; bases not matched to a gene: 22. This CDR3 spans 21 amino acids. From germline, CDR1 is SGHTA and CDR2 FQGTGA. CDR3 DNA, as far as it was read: TGTGCCAGCAGCTTAAGGTCTGTGGGCAGGGGGCTCGGGCTTTCTAACAATGAG. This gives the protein CASSLRSVGRGLGLSNNE. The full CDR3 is CASSLRSVGRGLGLSNNEQFF.